This TCR beta chain was identified in a study of blood T cell repertoires in COVID-19. Seattle's enrolled individuals joined amid active infection and were then monitored longitudinally. The method was immunoSEQ multiplex PCR; TCRdb's version includes in-frame clones alone and lacks a portion of them. In the table there are approximately 300,000 clones, about 87% of which are singletons. The CDR3 contains 13 residues. Germline CDR1 is SNHLY and CDR2 is FYNNEI. V lost 3 bases and J lost 5, with 7 bases in between. Sequenced input: peripheral blood. The TCR originated in a woman aged 45-60 years with COVID-19, enrolled during active disease. The chain is built from TRBV2 and TRBJ2-2, with D possibly being TRBD2 (5 bases). CDR3 amino acids: CASSEEVTGELFF. The DNA for the CDR3 is TGTGCCAGCAGTGAGGAGGTGACCGGGGAGCTGTTTTTT.